Following are 5 T cell receptor beta chains from one sample sequenced in a study of blood T cell repertoires in COVID-19. Data came from immunoSEQ multiplex PCR; TCRdb stores just in-frame clones and leaves some out. The sample shows approximately 130,000 clones, 75% to 80% of them seen only once. Sequencing was performed on peripheral blood. Every receptor here comes from a human donor in a cohort sampled during active COVID-19.

The chain recombines TRBV7-6 with TRBJ1-1; D unclear. Germline loops: CDR1 SGHVS, CDR2 FNYEAQ. The V end was cut by 0 bases, the J end by 1 base, with 6 bases between. The CDR3 is 14 residues long. This CDR3 is CASSLASGNTEAFF. CDR3 coding DNA: TGTGCCAGCAGCTTAGCATCAGGGAACACTGAAGCTTTCTTT.

The chain recombines TRBV15 with TRBJ2-7, with 10 nucleotides matching TRBD2. CDR3 size: 15 residues. After removal of 5 bases from V and 2 bases from J, the junction contained 6 bases not matched to a gene. Germline CDR1 reads LNHNV; CDR2 reads YYDKDF (reference sequence). CDR3 sequence (DNA): TGTGCCACCAGCGAAAGCGGGGGGGCGACCTACGAGCAGTACTTC. It specifies CATSESGGATYEQYF.

J is TRBJ1-2 and V is TRBV12-3 or TRBV12-4, with 8 bases matching TRBD1. This CDR3 has 13 amino acids. V lost 6 bases, J lost 4 bases, and 4 bases stayed unmatched. For the CDR3, the DNA is TGTGCCAGCAGGGACAGGGACTCCTATGGCTACACCTTC. Encoded protein: CASRDRDSYGYTF.

J is TRBJ1-1 and V is TRBV30; D may be TRBD1 (6 bases). Between the trimmed V and J ends, which lost 3 bases and 4 bases, there was a span of 21 bases. Germline CDR1 and CDR2: GTSNPN and SVGIG (reference sequence). The length of the CDR3 is 16 residues. DNA for the CDR3: TGTGCCTGGAGCGCCTTCGGGTGGGGGCTGCCCACTGAAGCTTTCTTT. This codes for CAWSAFGWGLPTEAFF.

V usage is TRBV9 and J usage is TRBJ2-7; TRBD2 might be the D (5 bases). Trimming took 0 bases from V and 0 from J, leaving 7 bases between them. Germline V CDR1 and CDR2: SGDLS, YYNGEE. The CDR3 has 14 amino acids. Written as DNA, the CDR3 is TGTGCCAGCAGCGTAGGGGCGGGCTCCTACGAGCAGTACTTC. Residues: CASSVGAGSYEQYF.